The entry that follows covers one T cell receptor (beta chain) sequence. Using MiXCR, TCRdb reanalyzed the PCR reads. This sample yields around 45,000 clones, of which about 3.3% are seen a single time; around 9.9% belongs to the top ten. The data were taken from a study of metastatic and nonmetastatic thyroid tumors. V lost 5 bases, J lost 2 bases, and 6 bases lay in between. The CDR3 runs to 12 residues. No patient received treatment before thyroid surgery. The sequence was obtained from a female donor with papillary thyroid cancer or a benign thyroid nodule (not recorded which). Some clones in this sample may be carry-over from other donors' samples. The chain links TRBV12-3 or TRBV12-4 to TRBJ1-2; tentative D call: TRBD1 (6 bases). Sequencing input: blood. The DNA for the CDR3 is TGTGCCAGCAGTGGGACAAACTATGGCTACACCTTC. It encodes CASSGTNYGYTF.